This passage covers 15 T cell receptor beta chains from one sample sequenced in a study of patients and donors after allogeneic stem cell transplantation. A single record per CDR3 protein comes from TCRdb applying MiXCR to the RT-PCR reads. The table has 900,000 to 1,000,000 distinct CDR3 sequences, more than 15% seen once; the top ten hold around 6%. The source material was blood, either unsorted or a sorted T cell fraction (not recorded which). These receptors were obtained from a human donor who was either an allogeneic HSCT recipient or a stem cell or donor lymphocyte infusion donor (not recorded which). It is not recorded whose cells these are; they may come from a transplant donor.

The rearrangement uses TRBV12-3 or TRBV12-4 and TRBJ1-5; TRBD1 agrees at 7 bases. The CDR3 totals 13 residues. V shed 4 bases, J shed 8 bases, and the junction held 5 bases outside the gene matches. DNA for the CDR3: TGTGCCAGCAGTTCACAGGGGTGGGAGCCCCAGCATTTT. It yields the protein CASSSQGWEPQHF.

V usage is TRBV20-1 and J usage is TRBJ1-6; 7 bases align to TRBD1. CDR1 DFQATT and CDR2 SNEGSKA come from the germline V gene (reference sequence). V lost 5 bases to trimming and J lost 1 base; unmatched junction nucleotides: 5. The CDR3 runs 15 residues. Here the CDR3 reads CSAPGQRSYNSPLHF. For the CDR3, the DNA is TGCAGTGCTCCGGGACAGCGGTCCTATAATTCACCCCTCCACTTT.

This clonotype was detected only a few times. The chain combines TRBV20-1 with TRBJ2-2, with a weak D call TRBD1 (5 bases). Germline values: CDR1 DFQATT, CDR2 SNEGSKA (reference sequence). The CDR3 runs 14 residues. V gave up 3 bases and J gave up 2 bases, with 10 bases separating them. This CDR3 reads CSASLRANTGELFF. CDR3 bases: TGCAGTGCTAGTCTCAGGGCCAACACCGGGGAGCTGTTTTTT.

This clonotype showed up just a few times. The chain recombines TRBV7-9 with TRBJ1-4; no firm D call. This CDR3 region has 11 residues. The germline V gene encodes CDR1 SEHNR and CDR2 FQNEAQ (reference sequence). The V end lost 7 bases, the J end lost 7 bases, and 7 bases lay between the germline ends. CDR3 region: CASTSGEKLFF. Written as DNA, the CDR3 is TGTGCCAGCACTTCCGGTGAAAAACTGTTTTTT.

This clonotype has just a few counts. The chain is built from TRBV10-3 and TRBJ1-2, with a tentative D call TRBD1 (5 bases). Germline V gives CDR1 ENHRY, CDR2 SYGVKD. V lost 6 bases and J 4 bases, leaving 12 bases between the germline ends. The CDR3 extends over 13 amino acids. CDR3 sequence reads: CAIRTGTGYGYTF. CDR3 in DNA: TGTGCCATCAGAACCGGGACGGGCTATGGCTACACCTTC.

CDR3 coding DNA: TGCGCCAGCAGCTCGGGACAACTAGCCAAAAACATTCAGTACTTC. Its protein is CASSSGQLAKNIQYF. V and J are TRBV5-1 and TRBJ2-4; the D gene is possibly TRBD1 (6 bases). The germline V gene has CDR1 SGHRS and CDR2 YFSETQ. The CDR3 totals 15 residues. Trimming stripped 3 bases from V and 0 bases from J, with 10 bases between.

This chain's CDR3 is CASGGRNYGYTF. The CDR3 DNA reads TGTGCCAGTGGGGGACGAAACTATGGCTACACCTTC. V usage is TRBV19 and J usage is TRBJ1-2; tentatively, D is TRBD1 (5 bases). The germline V gene has CDR1 LNHDA and CDR2 SQIVND (reference sequence). The V gene lost 8 bases and the J gene lost 2 bases, with 9 bases spanning the gap. The CDR3 has 12 residues.

In this sample, this clonotype turned up a few times. This chain joins TRBV4-3 and TRBJ1-2; D not resolved. Deletions cut 3 bases from V and 8 bases from J, with 13 bases between. In germline, CDR1 is LGHNA, CDR2 YSLEER. CDR3 length: 13 amino acids. The CDR3 region is CASSHPWQRGYTF. DNA of the CDR3: TGCGCCAGCAGCCATCCTTGGCAGAGAGGCTACACCTTC.

The chain has TRBV10-3 and TRBJ1-3; D not resolved. The CDR3 runs to 14 residues. Germline loops: CDR1 ENHRY, CDR2 SYGVKD. V lost 7 bases and J 0 bases, leaving 10 bases between the germline ends. The CDR3, as DNA: TGTGCCATCACCCCAGCTAACTCTGGAAACACCATATATTTT. It codes for CAITPANSGNTIYF.

This clonotype was seen more than once but under ten times. The V gene is TRBV12-3 or TRBV12-4, the J gene TRBJ2-1; tentative D call: TRBD2 (5 bases). The CDR3 runs to 14 residues. The ends were cut back, 5 bases at V and 6 bases at J, with 14 bases in the middle. For the CDR3, the DNA is TGTGCCAGCAGTAGACCACGGGGTTCCAATGAGCAGTTCTTC. This codes for CASSRPRGSNEQFF.

This chain links TRBV4-2 with TRBJ1-1, with 7 bases lining up with TRBD1. J gave up 8 bases and V 0 bases, and 6 bases lay outside the gene matches. Germline CDR1 reads LGHNA; CDR2 reads YNFKEQ. This CDR3 has 14 residues. CDR3 in amino acids: CASSQDSGQTEAFF. The CDR3, as DNA: TGTGCCAGCAGCCAAGACTCGGGACAGACAGAAGCTTTCTTT.

The rearrangement joins TRBV20-1 to TRBJ2-2; 7 nucleotides match TRBD1. J was trimmed by 5 bases and V by 4 bases; bases with no gene match: 7. Germline lookup yields CDR1 DFQATT and CDR2 SNEGSKA (reference sequence). The CDR3 has 14 amino acids. The CDR3 spells CSATRGRGTGELFF. CDR3 DNA: TGCAGTGCTACGAGGGGGCGTGGGACCGGGGAGCTGTTTTTT.

This chain connects TRBV12-3 or TRBV12-4 to TRBJ2-7; no clear D gene. This CDR3 comprises 15 residues. V was cut by 4 bases and J by 2 bases, with 15 bases left in between. CDR3 in DNA: TGTGCCAGCAGTTCCCCCAGAGCTGCGACCTACGAGCAGTACTTC. This codes for CASSSPRAATYEQYF.

This clonotype was picked up many times. V is TRBV20-1 and J is TRBJ1-2; TRBD1 might be the D (5 bases). With 3 bases removed from V and 7 bases from J, the gap between germline ends came to 15 bases. CDR1 DFQATT and CDR2 SNEGSKA come from the germline V gene (reference sequence). The CDR3 totals 13 residues. The CDR3 DNA follows: TGCAGTGCTAGGTGGGGGAGTGGAGGTGGCTACACCTTC. Translating it yields CSARWGSGGGYTF.

V is TRBV7-8 and J is TRBJ2-7, with unresolved D. Germline V CDR1 and CDR2: SGHVS, FQNEAQ. CDR3 size: 14 residues. V lost 1 base and J lost 3, with 10 bases in between. DNA of the CDR3: TGTGCCAGCAGCTTAGACCCGTCCGGCTACGAGCAGTACTTC. Translated: CASSLDPSGYEQYF. Complete variable domain (other parts from reference TRBV7-8 and TRBJ2-7): GAGVSQSPRYKVAKRGQDVALRCDPISGHVSLFWYQQALGQGPEFLTYFQNEAQLDKSGLPSDRFFAERPEGSVSTLKIQRTQQEDSAVYLCASSLDPSGYEQYFGPGTRLTVT.